Reported below is one T cell receptor beta chain. Its antigen is not known. This CDR3 has 13 residues. Germline CDR1 and CDR2: SGHVS and FQNEAQ. V lost 1 base, J lost 0 bases, and 3 bases lay in between. Repertoires were generated with immunoSEQ multiplex PCR, while TCRdb's copy carries only in-frame clones and drops some. The sample includes about 120,000 clones, about 89% of them seen just once. This entry comes from a study of T cell responses to AZD1222 COVID-19 vaccine. Study-wide points: The donor group comprised mostly white British people and more females; the analysis possibly underestimated clonal diversity. The repertoires were collected only after the peak T cell response.

The chain couples TRBV7-8 to TRBJ1-1; no firm D call. Specimen: peripheral blood, collected on day 0 of AZD1222 vaccination. This TCR was recovered from an adult in good health. CDR3 bases: TGTGCCAGCAGCTTAGTACTGAACACTGAAGCTTTCTTT. Protein: CASSLVLNTEAFF.